The T cell receptor beta chain described here comes from a study of shared clonotypes between healthy human individuals. The study's findings and limits: Naive subsets typically showed greater estimated richness than memory subsets.

Notes on this clone: Its antigen is unknown.

The naive CD8 subset, CD45RO-negative cells positively selected for CCR7, excluded terminally differentiated effector memory CD45RA+ cells. Among the donors, all were Caucasian adults who lived in Nashville, Tennessee. Genomic DNA of each subset was evenly split across several immunoSEQ plates. Profiled with immunoSEQ multiplex PCR; TCRdb holds only in-frame clones, not every one. The table includes roughly 2.1 million clones, around 93% detected once. The CDR3 is 15 amino acids. Between the trimmed V and J ends, which lost 3 bases and 7 bases, there was a span of 20 bases. The germline CDR1 and CDR2 sequences are SGHRS and YFSETQ.

The gene calls are TRBV5-1 and TRBJ2-7; a possible D gene is TRBD1 (5 bases). Sequencing was performed on naive CD8+ T cells from PBMCs. The sequence was obtained from a young man in good health. Some clones in this sample may be carry-over from other donors' samples. This CDR3 is CASSWGSGLSEEQYF. Written as DNA, the CDR3 is TGCGCCAGCAGCTGGGGCTCGGGCCTCTCGGAAGAGCAGTACTTC.